This TCR beta chain was retrieved from a study of cytomegalovirus exposure and HLA in healthy donors (TCRdb year 2017). About the study as a whole: An earlier analysis of fewer than 750 of the donors reported over 250 Gb of sequence data and 95 million to 120 million unique TCR beta sequences obtained from some 200 million T cells. The later analysis used no new phenotypic data to find candidate immune exposures, relying instead on TCR beta sequences and their occurrence across donors. The study used immunosequencing to profile the T cell repertoires of several hundred subjects and linked those repertoires to cytomegalovirus serostatus. HLA typing covered class I and class II loci at four-digit resolution. On average, about 200,000 unique TCR beta nucleotide sequences were sequenced per donor among 300 to 500 genotyped donors of the cohort, with roughly a sixth of those sequences being non-productive. To study patterns of TCR occurrence, a later analysis re-analyzed previously published TCR beta repertoires from more than 550 donors and added high-resolution HLA genotyping. To predict cytomegalovirus infection status, the study combined high-throughput TCR immunosequencing, statistical association of individual TCRs with disease status, and machine learning. The aim of the study was to test whether cataloging public T cell receptors could identify signatures of past pathogen exposure. Donor age, sex, ethnicity and CMV serostatus were compiled alongside the repertoire data. A later genetic analysis used genome-wide SNP genotypes for 398 of the 666 donors, treating that subset as a discovery cohort. All discovery cohort repertoires had been generated using a single sequencing platform. About five DR-DQ haplotypes were treated as single units for association and clustering because of strong linkage in the cohort. Of the roughly 410 genotyped donors, roughly 80% were placed in the genetic ancestry cluster associated with self-reported Caucasian donors. A separate validation cohort of roughly 120 different subjects was used in addition to the 666-subject first cohort. Around 320 gigabases of sequencing data and tens of millions of unique TCR sequences were included in an early release covering 550 to 650 HLA-typed donors. The number of typed donors differed by locus: about 620-630 for A, B, C, DRB1 and DQB1; some 540 for DQA1; 606 for DPA1; and some 450 for DPB1. An earlier analysis of 587 of the donors used high-throughput TCR beta sequencing to judge whether each TCR beta V gene segment behaved as functional or pseudogenic. The paper as a whole reports these results and caveats: A later genetic analysis associated a missense DCLRE1C variant with V-gene and J-gene trimming of TCR beta chains, and an independent cohort replicated the association. In vitro tests confirmed that a few of the cytomegalovirus-associated TCR beta chains recognize cytomegalovirus antigens. In this cohort, only TCR beta chains were sequenced, and detectable features were limited by the absence of alpha or paired-chain data. Correlated functional status among segregating V segments might be attributable to linkage disequilibrium, but an unknown experimental factor could not be ruled out. In a later analysis, most CMV-associated TCR beta chains were found to appear HLA-restricted, with HLA associations seemingly driven largely by CMV exposure. The authors suggested that the approach could potentially be generalized to other disease states and immunological phenotypes. Because HLA typing was missing for some donors at each locus, association tests included only the typed subset. In a later analysis, HLA-associated TCR beta chains showed more clonal expansion and lower generation probabilities than non-associated chains that were equally common. CMV serostatus was the only immune exposure information available for the cohort. In the study, some 160 TCR beta chains were listed as associated with cytomegalovirus. According to a later analysis, TCR association rates differed among HLA loci, with DRB1 alleles showing the most associated TCRs and HLA-C alleles showing the fewest. In both the original and validation cohorts, the classifier was reported to diagnose cytomegalovirus status with high specificity and sensitivity. A cluster of highly shared sequence variants was judged likely to be a technical artifact of the sequencing pipeline. Most TCR sequences were observed very rarely across donors, whereas some public TCRs were present in many individuals. Some IMGT-functional V segments, including TRBV6-2 and TRBV6-3, could not be distinguished by the 87-base-pair reads and were therefore excluded. In an earlier analysis of approximately 590 of the donors, most TCR beta V segments appeared in productive rearrangements about 87% or about 30% of the time, broadly matching IMGT annotations. A further reported finding was that TCR beta sequences accurately predicted the HLA-A and HLA-B alleles for most subjects in the first cohort. Compared with the roughly 670-donor mean, donors in an Asian-associated ancestry cluster had fewer N-insertions in productive TCRs, according to a later genetic analysis. Sequencing depth was assumed to be roughly uniform across donors in the presence/absence analyses, though that assumption may not hold. The earlier analysis of 587 of the donors excluded approximately 15 rarely observed V segments, including chromosome 9 orphons, because counts were too low. A later analysis reported that several top co-occurrence clusters appeared linked to parvovirus B19, influenza, CMV and Epstein-Barr virus. When HLA alleles, especially DR and DQ, strongly co-occurred, attributing TCR associations to individual alleles was difficult. In a later analysis, some 17,000 TCR beta sequences were associated with specific HLA alleles at a false discovery rate of 0.05.

The cohort consisted of hundreds of healthy bone marrow donors. All cohort members were sampled while nominally healthy, although unrecorded immune exposures were likely present. The donor tested CMV seronegative and was one of the 352 seronegative cohort members. A peripheral blood sample was provided by each donor, and peripheral blood mononuclear cells were used for TCR beta sequencing. The Qiagen DNeasy Blood Extraction Kit was used to extract genomic DNA from the blood cell samples. Libraries were built with the immunoSEQ multiplex PCR assay. A mixture of 60 forward primers for TCR Vbeta segments and 13 reverse primers for TCR Jbeta segments was used in the multiplex PCR. The CDR3 region of rearranged TCR beta genes was amplified from genomic DNA by a multiplex PCR assay. The Illumina HiSeq System was used to sequence the amplified TCR beta libraries as 87-base-pair reads. Turning to the authors' computational methods: In a later analysis, 80 million or so unique TCR beta chains were counted across the 500 to 700 repertoires, and roughly 11 million of these chains were shared by at least two donors. To remove PCR and sequencing errors, raw reads were error-corrected and collapsed into unique sequences using a nearest-neighbor algorithm that merged closely related sequences. CDR3 sequences were aligned to IMGT reference sequences to assign V, D and J gene segments. For a sequence to be retained, a match of at least six nucleotides was required to both a V gene segment and a J gene segment. A rearrangement counted as productive if the CDR3 had no stop codons and remained in frame with V and J, and every other rearrangement counted as non-productive. Following IMGT convention, CDR3 was defined as the stretch from the second conserved V-encoded cysteine up to the conserved J-encoded phenylalanine. The earlier analysis of fewer than 750 of the donors excluded sequences that lacked an unambiguous match to a single V gene segment. In an earlier analysis of several hundred of the donors, a V segment was called functional when productive rearrangements were above 56.7%, and segregating when the standard deviation between donors exceeded 5%. To diagnose cytomegalovirus status from the catalog of TCR beta chain sequences, a statistical classification framework was built. In a later analysis, TCR nucleotide sequences were compared against IMGT/GENE-DB human TR gene sequences so that V and J genes could be assigned. The TCRdist pipeline was used in a later analysis to assign CDR3 sequences and most-parsimonious VDJ recombination scenarios. A later analysis defined each TCR beta chain by its CDR3 amino acid sequence plus V-gene family, and excluded reads lacking a unique V-gene family. A later analysis removed several hundred highly shared, low-generation-probability nucleotide sequences to deal with suspected cross-contamination and a sequencing artifact. A later analysis calculated a clonal expansion index for each public chain from normalized within-repertoire ranks of inferred template counts. A later analysis computed generation probabilities with a VDJ recombination model fitted to out-of-frame rearrangements, and checked the results against IGoR. A later analysis scored TCR-TCR, TCR-HLA and TCR-CMV co-occurrence with hypergeometric tests, applying a repertoire-size bias correction to TCR pairs. To estimate false discovery rates, a later analysis permuted the HLA or CMV assignments 20 times. In a later analysis, co-occurring TCRs were grouped using DBSCAN, and TCRdist sequence similarity was added for clustering within HLA-allele-positive subsets. For co-occurrence clustering, repertoires with fewer than 30,000 or more than 120,000 public chains were excluded, along with several repertoires with anomalous nucleotide sharing. TCRdb stores this immuneACCESS table with in-frame sequences only. Part of the clones is absent; in the studies checked, under half of the shortfall reflects unresolved V genes, and no reason is known for the rest. V, J and clone size were drawn from that table, and D and trimming were deduced from the DNA. The sample table contains approximately 190,000 clones; only one count was recorded for 84% of them. 0.25% to 0.3% of the sample rests with the top ten.

Inclusive of the bounding cysteine and phenylalanine, the CDR3 is 13 residues long. Solely the CDR3 DNA is kept, with 39 bases framed from the first base. CDR1 and CDR2, looked up from the germline V gene (reference sequence), are MNHEY and SMNVEV. V was cut back by 2 bases and J by 8 bases, leaving a gap of 12 bases between them. On this clone itself: It lacks a known antigen. Within one base of it there is no much larger clone, and no base qualities were kept.

The sequence is built from TRBV27 and TRBJ1-2, with no confident D gene call. This receptor was obtained from a boy younger than 18 in good health and CMV-seronegative. The sample was PBMCs. For the CDR3, the sequence is CASSLEGNDGYTF. The nucleotides read TGTGCCAGCAGTTTAGAGGGAAACGACGGCTACACCTTC.